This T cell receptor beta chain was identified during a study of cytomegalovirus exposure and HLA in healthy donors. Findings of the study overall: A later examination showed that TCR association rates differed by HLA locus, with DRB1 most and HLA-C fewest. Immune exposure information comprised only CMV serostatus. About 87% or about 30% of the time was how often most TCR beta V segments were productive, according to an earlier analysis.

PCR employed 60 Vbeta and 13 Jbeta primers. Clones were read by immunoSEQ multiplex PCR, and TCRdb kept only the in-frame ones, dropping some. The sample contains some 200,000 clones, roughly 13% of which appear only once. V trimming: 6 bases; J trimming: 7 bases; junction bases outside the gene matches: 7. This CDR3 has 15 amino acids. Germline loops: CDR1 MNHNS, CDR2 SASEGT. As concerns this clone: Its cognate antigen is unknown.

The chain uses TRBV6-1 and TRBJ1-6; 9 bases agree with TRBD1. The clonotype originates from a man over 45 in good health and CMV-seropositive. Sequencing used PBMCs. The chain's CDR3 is CASRAWTGENSPLHF. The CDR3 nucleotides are TGTGCCAGCAGAGCCTGGACAGGGGAAAATTCACCCCTCCACTTT.